This T cell receptor beta chain derives from a study of blood T cell repertoires in COVID-19 (dated by TCRdb to the early 2020s). Background for the entire study: Collaborator samples came from the United States, Italy and Spain and covered acute and convalescent phases of COVID-19. The material from the prospective study consisted of cDNA or gDNA derived from T cells, B-cell-depleted T cells, or PBMCs. The dataset comprised deeply sampled blood TCRbeta repertoires from subjects exposed to, actively infected with, or recovered from COVID-19. A freely available public database, intended as a resource for researchers studying the immune response to SARS-CoV-2, is where the repertoires were released. The samples were drawn from the first 160 participants of the ongoing ImmuneRACE study and from 950 to 1,500 subjects provided by 6 global collaborators. Sample metadata almost always included a de-identified subject ID, COVID-19 status, age in years and sex. HLA class I and class II types, where available, came from metadata supplied by the sample provider rather than from assay-based typing.

The immunoSEQ Assay, a bias-controlled multiplex PCR, was used to amplify TCRbeta CDR3 regions from genomic DNA. In the original analysis: The number of nucleated cells in each sample was estimated by amplification of reference gene primers within the assay. Sequence reads were collapsed and filtered to measure the absolute abundance of every unique TCRbeta CDR3 rearrangement. For each sample, productive Simpson clonality was calculated as the square root of Simpson's diversity index across productive rearrangements. TCRdb re-hosts the immuneACCESS table, in-frame sequences only. Its copies lack some clones; in the studies checked, an unresolved V gene accounts for under half of them, and the cause for the rest is not known. That table supplies the V and J calls and clone size; D and trimming were determined from the DNA. Counted in this sample were 200,000 to 250,000 clones; about 88% of them appeared once. Roughly 10% of the sample belongs to the ten largest clones.

This clone has a single count. Its antigen specificity is not known. The input lacks base qualities; no much larger clone sits a single base away. Counted from cysteine to phenylalanine, this CDR3 has 15 amino acids. Only CDR3 DNA is held: 45 bases, read in frame from base 1. In the germline V gene (reference sequence), CDR1 corresponds to GTSNPN and CDR2 to SVGIG. V and J are trimmed by 3 bases and 0 bases, and the gene matches miss 5 bases of the junction. One collaborating source in Seattle enrolled patients while the patients were actively infected and followed the patients over time throughout the course of disease. Collaborating institutions collected whole blood in K2EDTA tubes following their own protocols. For TCRbeta analysis, collaborators shipped samples in one of three forms: frozen whole blood, isolated PBMCs, or DNA extracted from either of those sample types. Study-level results and caveats: The quantity of clinical and demographic metadata differed by source and by participant and was supplied without curation.

The sequence derives from a woman aged 50 to 60 with COVID-19, enrolled during active disease. The source material was peripheral blood. The chain was built from TRBV30 and TRBJ1-3, with 7 central nucleotides matching TRBD1. The DNA is TGTGCCTGGAGCGGGACAGCCGTCTCTGGAAACACCATATATTTT. Protein translation: CAWSGTAVSGNTIYF.